One T cell receptor beta chain is described in this entry. This CDR3 comprises 12 residues. V dropped 7 bases and J dropped 12 bases, with 18 bases sitting between them. The germline CDR1 and CDR2 sequences are SNHLY and FYNNEI. In the source study's methods: Reference gene primer amplification gave nucleated cell count estimates. The data were produced by immunoSEQ multiplex PCR, yet TCRdb's version contains in-frame clones alone and is incomplete. The DNA gave D and trimming, while V, J and clone size come from that table. The table includes about 33,000 clones, roughly 88% detected once. These data belong to a study of blood T cell repertoires in COVID-19. Study context: The origin of the acute and convalescent COVID-19 samples was the United States, Italy and Spain. The cDNA or gDNA used as material had been derived from T cells, B-cell-depleted T cells, or PBMCs.

This clonotype was sampled from a human donor in a cohort sampled during active COVID-19. Sequencing was done on a sample of peripheral blood. The chain employs TRBV2 and TRBJ1-1; no firm D call. CDR3 region: CASTPLDGGTFF. CDR3 nucleotide sequence: TGTGCCAGCACTCCCCTAGATGGAGGGACTTTCTTT.